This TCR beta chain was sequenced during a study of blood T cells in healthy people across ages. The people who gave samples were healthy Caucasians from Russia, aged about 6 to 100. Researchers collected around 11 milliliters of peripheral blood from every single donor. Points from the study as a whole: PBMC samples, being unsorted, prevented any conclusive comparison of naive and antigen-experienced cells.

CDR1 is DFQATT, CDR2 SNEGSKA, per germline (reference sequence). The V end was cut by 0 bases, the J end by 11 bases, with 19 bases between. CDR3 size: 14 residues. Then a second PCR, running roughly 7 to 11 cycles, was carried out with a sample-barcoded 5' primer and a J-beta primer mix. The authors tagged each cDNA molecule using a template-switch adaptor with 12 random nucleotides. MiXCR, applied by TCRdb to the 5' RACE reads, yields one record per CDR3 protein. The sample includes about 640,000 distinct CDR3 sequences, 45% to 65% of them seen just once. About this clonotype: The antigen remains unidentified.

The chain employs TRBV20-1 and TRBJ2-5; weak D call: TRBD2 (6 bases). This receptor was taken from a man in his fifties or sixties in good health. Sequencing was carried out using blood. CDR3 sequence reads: CSARDARGRREQYF. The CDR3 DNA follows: TGCAGTGCTAGAGATGCACGGGGGAGAAGGGAGCAGTACTTC.